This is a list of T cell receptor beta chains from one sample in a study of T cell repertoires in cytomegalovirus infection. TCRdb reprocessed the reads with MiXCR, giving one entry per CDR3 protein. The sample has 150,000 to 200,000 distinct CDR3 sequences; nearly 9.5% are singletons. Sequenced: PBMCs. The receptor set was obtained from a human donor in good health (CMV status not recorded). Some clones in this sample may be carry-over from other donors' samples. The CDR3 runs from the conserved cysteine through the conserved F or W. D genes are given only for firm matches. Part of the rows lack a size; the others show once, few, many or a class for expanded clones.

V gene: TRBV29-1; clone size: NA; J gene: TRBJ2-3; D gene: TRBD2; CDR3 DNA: TGCAGCGTTGAGTACACTAGCGGGGGACTCATGGATACGCAGTATTTT; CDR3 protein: CSVEYTSGGLMDTQYF
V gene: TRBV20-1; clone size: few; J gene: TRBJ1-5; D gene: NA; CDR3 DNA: TGCAGTGCTAGAGCTGAACAACCCAATCAGCCCCAGCATTTT; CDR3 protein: CSARAEQPNQPQHF
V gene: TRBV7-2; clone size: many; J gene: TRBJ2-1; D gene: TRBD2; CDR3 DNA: TGTGCCAGTGGGAGGCTAGCGGGAGGTCTGTACAATGAGCAGTTCTTC; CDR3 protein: CASGRLAGGLYNEQFF
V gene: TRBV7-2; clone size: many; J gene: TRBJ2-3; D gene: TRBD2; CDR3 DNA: TGTGCCAGCAGCTTCAAACCGACTAGCGGGAGGGTTGATACGCAGTATTTT; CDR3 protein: CASSFKPTSGRVDTQYF
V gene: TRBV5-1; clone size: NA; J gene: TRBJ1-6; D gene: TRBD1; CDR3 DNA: TGCGCCAGCAGCCAGGACAGGAAATCCTATAATTCACCCCTCCACTTT; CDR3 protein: CASSQDRKSYNSPLHF
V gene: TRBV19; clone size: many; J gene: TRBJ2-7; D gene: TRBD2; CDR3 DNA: TGTGCCAGTAGTATTACCGGGACTAGCGAACTCTCCTACGAGCAGTACTTC; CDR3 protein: CASSITGTSELSYEQYF
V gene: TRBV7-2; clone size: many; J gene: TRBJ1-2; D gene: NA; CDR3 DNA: TGTGCCAGCAGCTTAGATAAGGGGGTCCGAGGCTATGGCTACACCTTC; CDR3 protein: CASSLDKGVRGYGYTF
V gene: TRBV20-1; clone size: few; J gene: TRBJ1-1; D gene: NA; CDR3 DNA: TGCAGTGCTAGACCAGGGAGCACTGAAGCTTTCTTT; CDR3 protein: CSARPGSTEAFF
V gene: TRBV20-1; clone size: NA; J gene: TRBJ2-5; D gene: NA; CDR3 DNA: TGCAGTGCTAGAGAGGGGAGGGAGACCCAGTACTTC; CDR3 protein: CSAREGRETQYF
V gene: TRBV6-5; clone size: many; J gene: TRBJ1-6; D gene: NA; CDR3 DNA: TGTGCCAGCAGTTACTCCTCGGGACGGAAAAATTCACCCCTCCACTTT; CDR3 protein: CASSYSSGRKNSPLHF
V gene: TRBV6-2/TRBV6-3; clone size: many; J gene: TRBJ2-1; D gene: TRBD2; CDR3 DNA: TGTGCCAGCACCGAGCGGGGAGCGGGGCGGCCCAATGAGCAGTTCTTC; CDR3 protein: CASTERGAGRPNEQFF
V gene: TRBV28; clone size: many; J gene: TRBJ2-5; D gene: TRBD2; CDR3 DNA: TGTGCCAGCAGTTACCGGTCTAGCGGGAGGGCACCCCAAGAGACCCAGTACTTC; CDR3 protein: CASSYRSSGRAPQETQYF
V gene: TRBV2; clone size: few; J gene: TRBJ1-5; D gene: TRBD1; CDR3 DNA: TGCGCTAGCGGACAGGGTGATCAGCCCCAGCATTTT; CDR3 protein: CASGQGDQPQHF
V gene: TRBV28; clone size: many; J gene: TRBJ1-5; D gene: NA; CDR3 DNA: TGTGCCAGCAGTTTATCCGGACCGTCGCATCAGCCCCAGCATTTT; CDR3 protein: CASSLSGPSHQPQHF
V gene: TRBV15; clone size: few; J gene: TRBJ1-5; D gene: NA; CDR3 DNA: TGTGCCACCAGCAGAGATCCCGAAGGGACCCAGCCCCAGCATTTT; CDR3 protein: CATSRDPEGTQPQHF
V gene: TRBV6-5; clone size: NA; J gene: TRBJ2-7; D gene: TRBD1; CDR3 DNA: TGTGCCAGCAGTTACTCCCCGGGACAGGGAAACCACGAGCAGTACTTC; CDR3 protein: CASSYSPGQGNHEQYF
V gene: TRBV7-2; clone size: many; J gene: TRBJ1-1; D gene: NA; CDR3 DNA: TGTGCCAGCAGCTTAGGGGGGACGGTGGCTTTCTTT; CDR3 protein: CASSLGGTVAFF
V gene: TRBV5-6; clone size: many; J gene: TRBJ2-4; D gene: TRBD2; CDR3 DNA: TGTGCCAGCAGCTCGACCACTAGCGGGATAGCCAAAAACATTCAGTACTTC; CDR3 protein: CASSSTTSGIAKNIQYF
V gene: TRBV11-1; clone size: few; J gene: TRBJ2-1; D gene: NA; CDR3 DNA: TGTGCCAGCAGCCTCCCCTCGAGGGGGAGCTTCGATGAGCAGTTCTTC; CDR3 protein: CASSLPSRGSFDEQFF
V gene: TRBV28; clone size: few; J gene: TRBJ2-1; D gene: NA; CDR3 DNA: TGTGCCAGCAGTTTTGCGCTCTCCTACAATGAGCAGTTCTTC; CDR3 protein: CASSFALSYNEQFF
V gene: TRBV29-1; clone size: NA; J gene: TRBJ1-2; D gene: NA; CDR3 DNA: TGCAGCGTTGAAAATTGGTCCAGACAGCAGGGCTACACCTTC; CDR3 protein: CSVENWSRQQGYTF
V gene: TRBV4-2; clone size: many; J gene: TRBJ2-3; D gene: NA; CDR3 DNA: TGTGCCAGCAGCCAAGATAGCCGGGGGCCACCAGATACGCAGTATTTT; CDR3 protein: CASSQDSRGPPDTQYF
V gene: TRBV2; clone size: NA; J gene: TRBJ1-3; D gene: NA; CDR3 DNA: TGTGACAGCAGTGACCCTGGTCCTAGCTCTGGAAACACCATATATTTT; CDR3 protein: CDSSDPGPSSGNTIYF
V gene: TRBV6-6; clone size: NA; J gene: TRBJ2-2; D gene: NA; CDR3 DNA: TGTGCCAGCAGACCCCCAAGCGGCGACACCGGGGAGCTGTTTTTT; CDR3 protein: CASRPPSGDTGELFF
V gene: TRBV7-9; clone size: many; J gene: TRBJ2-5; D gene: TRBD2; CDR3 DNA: TGTGCCAGCAGCCACGGACTAGCGGGAGTTTTACCACAAGAGACCCAGTACTTC; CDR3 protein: CASSHGLAGVLPQETQYF
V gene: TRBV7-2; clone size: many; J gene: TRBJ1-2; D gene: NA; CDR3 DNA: TGTGCCAGCAGCCCCGCCGCGAGGGGCGGGTATGGCTACACCTTC; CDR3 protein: CASSPAARGGYGYTF
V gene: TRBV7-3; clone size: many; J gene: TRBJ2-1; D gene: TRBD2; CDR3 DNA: TGTGCCAGCAGCCCCGACGGAGCGGGAGGGTACAATGAGCAGTTCTTC; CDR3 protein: CASSPDGAGGYNEQFF
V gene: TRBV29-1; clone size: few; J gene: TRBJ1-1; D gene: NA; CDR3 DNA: TGCAGCGCCCAGACACTGATGAACACTGAAGCTTTCTTT; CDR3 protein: CSAQTLMNTEAFF
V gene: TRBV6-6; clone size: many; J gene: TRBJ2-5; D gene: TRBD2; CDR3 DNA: TGTGCCAGCATCGAAGGACTAGCCCAAGAGACCCAGTACTTC; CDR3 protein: CASIEGLAQETQYF
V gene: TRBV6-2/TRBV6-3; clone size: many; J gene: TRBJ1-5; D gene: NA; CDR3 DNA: TGTGCCAGCAGTTGGTCCGAACATCAGCCCCAGCATTTT; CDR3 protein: CASSWSEHQPQHF
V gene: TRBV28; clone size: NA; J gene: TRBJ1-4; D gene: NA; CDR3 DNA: TGTGCCAGCAGTCTTCAGGGACTTAAGGAAAAACTGTTTTTT; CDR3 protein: CASSLQGLKEKLFF
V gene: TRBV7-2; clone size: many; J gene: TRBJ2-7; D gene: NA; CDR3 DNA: TGTGCCAGCAGCTTAGCTCTGGTCACGGGGCCGCGCTACGAGCAGTACTTC; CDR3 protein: CASSLALVTGPRYEQYF
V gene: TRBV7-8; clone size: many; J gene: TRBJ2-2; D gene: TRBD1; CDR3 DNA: TGTGCCAGCAGCTTCGACAGGGTTGGCACCGGGGAGCTGTTTTTT; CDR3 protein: CASSFDRVGTGELFF
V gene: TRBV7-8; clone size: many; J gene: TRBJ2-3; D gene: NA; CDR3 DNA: TGTGCCAGCAGCTCCACGACAGCTGGTCCGTATTTT; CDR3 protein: CASSSTTAGPYF
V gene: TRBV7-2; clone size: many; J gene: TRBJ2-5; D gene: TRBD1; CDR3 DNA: TGTGCCAGCAGCCGGGACAGAAACCAAGAGACCCAGTACTTC; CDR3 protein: CASSRDRNQETQYF
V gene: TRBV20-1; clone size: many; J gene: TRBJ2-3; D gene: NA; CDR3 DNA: TGCAGTGTTGAAGGACTTCACACAGATACGCAGTATTTT; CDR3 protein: CSVEGLHTDTQYF
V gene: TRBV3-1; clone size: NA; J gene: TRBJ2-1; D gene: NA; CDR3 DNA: TGTGCCAGCAGCCAAGGGAGACAGTACAATGAGCAGTTCTTC; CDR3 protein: CASSQGRQYNEQFF
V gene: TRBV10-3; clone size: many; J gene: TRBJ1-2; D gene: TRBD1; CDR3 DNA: TGTGCCATCAGTGACTACAACAGGGGTAATTCGGATGGCTACACCTTC; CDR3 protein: CAISDYNRGNSDGYTF
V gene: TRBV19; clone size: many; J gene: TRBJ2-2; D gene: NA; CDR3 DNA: TGTGCCAGTAGTAGCCGGGACCCTTCCTTCACCGGGGAGCTGTTTTTT; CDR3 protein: CASSSRDPSFTGELFF
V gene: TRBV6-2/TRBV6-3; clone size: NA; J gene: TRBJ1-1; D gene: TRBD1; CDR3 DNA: TGTGCCAGCAGTTTTTCTACCAATAGCCGGGACAGAAACACTGAAGCTTTCTTT; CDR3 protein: CASSFSTNSRDRNTEAFF
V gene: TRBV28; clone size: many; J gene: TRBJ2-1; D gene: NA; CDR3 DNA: TGTGCCAGCAGTTTAGTGGCGTCGTACAATGAGCAGTTCTTC; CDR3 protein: CASSLVASYNEQFF
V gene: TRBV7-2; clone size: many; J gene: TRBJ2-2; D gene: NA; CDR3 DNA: TGTGCCAGCAGCTTCGCACCTGCCCCTGGTGGGTTCACCGGGGAGCTGTTTTTT; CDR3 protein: CASSFAPAPGGFTGELFF
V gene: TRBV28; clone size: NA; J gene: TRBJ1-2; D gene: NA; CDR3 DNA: TGTGCCAGCAATTTATGGGCCGGGGGGTCTAAACACGCCTATGGCTACACCTTC; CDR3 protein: CASNLWAGGSKHAYGYTF
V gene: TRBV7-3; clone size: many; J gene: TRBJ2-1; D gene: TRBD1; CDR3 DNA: TGTGCCAGCAGTCCCGGGACAGGGAATCCCTCCTACAATGAGCAGTTCTTC; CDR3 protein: CASSPGTGNPSYNEQFF
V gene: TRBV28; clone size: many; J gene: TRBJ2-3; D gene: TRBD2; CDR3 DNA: TGTGCCAGCAGTCCCCCCGGGGGGTATATCGGGGGTGGTACGCAGTATTTT; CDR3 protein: CASSPPGGYIGGGTQYF
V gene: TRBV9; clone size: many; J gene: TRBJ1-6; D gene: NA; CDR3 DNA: TGTGCCAGCAGCCCCCGTCAGGGAAAATCACCCCTCCACTTT; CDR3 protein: CASSPRQGKSPLHF
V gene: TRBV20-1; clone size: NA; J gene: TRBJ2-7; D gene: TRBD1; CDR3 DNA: TGCAGTGCTAGACCCAGGGGGTTCGGCGAGCAGTACTTC; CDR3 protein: CSARPRGFGEQYF
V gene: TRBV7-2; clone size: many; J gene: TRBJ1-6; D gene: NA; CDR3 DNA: TGTGCCAGCAGCTTAGCGCTGGCGGCTGATCACCTCCACTTT; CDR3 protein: CASSLALAADHLHF
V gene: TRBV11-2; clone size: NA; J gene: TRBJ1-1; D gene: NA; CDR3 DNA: TGTGCCAGCAGCTTAAGCGGGGTCGAAGCTTTCTTT; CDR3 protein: CASSLSGVEAFF
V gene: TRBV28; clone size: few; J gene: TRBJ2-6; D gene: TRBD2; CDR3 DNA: TGTGCCAGCAGGTGGGGGGGGGCTGGGGCCAACGTCCTGACTTTC; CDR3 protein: CASRWGGAGANVLTF
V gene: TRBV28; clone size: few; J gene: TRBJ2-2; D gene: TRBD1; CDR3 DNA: TGTGCCAGCGAAGGTACCGGGACAGGGGGAACCGGGGAGCTGTTTTTT; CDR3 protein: CASEGTGTGGTGELFF
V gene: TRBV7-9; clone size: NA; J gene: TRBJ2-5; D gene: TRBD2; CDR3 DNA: TGTGCCAGCAGTTCATCTCGGCGGGAGAGGGGCGAGACCCAGTACTTC; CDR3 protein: CASSSSRRERGETQYF